The 13 T cell receptor beta chains below were found in one sample sequenced in a study of long-term antiretroviral therapy in people with HIV. Researchers ran immunoSEQ v3.0 at survey level. Assay used: immunoSEQ multiplex PCR; TCRdb lists only in-frame clones, some missing. This sample yields under 12,000 clones, of which approximately 79% are seen a single time; around 20% belongs to the top ten. Specimen: unsorted PBMCs, collected roughly 7 years after starting antiretroviral therapy. Receptors were obtained from a man between 50 and 59 years old with HIV.

This chain connects TRBV5-6 to TRBJ1-2; 7 bases are shared with TRBD1. The CDR3 has 13 amino acids. After removal of 3 bases from V and 5 bases from J, the junction contained 4 bases not matched to a gene. The germline CDR1 and CDR2 sequences are SGHDT and YYEEEE. The CDR3, as DNA: TGTGCCAGCAGCTCCGGACAGGTTTATGGCTACACCTTC. Its translation is CASSSGQVYGYTF.

This rearrangement joins TRBV7-9 to TRBJ2-3; 7 nucleotides align to TRBD1. This CDR3 is built from 16 residues. V dropped 3 bases and J dropped 2; count of bases not matched to a gene: 8. Germline CDR1 reads SEHNR; CDR2 reads FQNEAQ (reference sequence). The CDR3 reads CASSFPTGDPTDTQYF. CDR3 DNA sequence: TGTGCCAGCAGCTTCCCCACAGGGGACCCCACAGATACGCAGTATTTT.

V and J are TRBV7-9 and TRBJ2-7, with 11 bases fitting TRBD1. J was trimmed by 4 bases and V by 5 bases; bases with no gene match: 7. Per germline, CDR1 SEHNR and CDR2 FQNEAQ (reference sequence). The CDR3 sequence is 15 residues long. The CDR3 loop is CASSPPDRGQYEQYF. The CDR3 DNA reads TGTGCCAGCAGCCCGCCGGACAGGGGGCAATACGAGCAGTACTTC.

The rearrangement links TRBV6-5 to TRBJ2-7, with TRBD2 as a possible D gene (5 bases). The CDR3 contains 14 residues. Germline V gene sequence: CDR1 MNHEY, CDR2 SVGAGI. Trimming shortened V by 0 bases and J by 1 base, and 7 bases separated the two germline ends. The CDR3 DNA follows: TGTGCCAGCAGTTACTCGGGGAGTTCCTACGAGCAGTACTTC. Translation: CASSYSGSSYEQYF.

The chain links TRBV6-6 to TRBJ1-6; TRBD1 is a possible D gene (5 bases). The germline V gene encodes CDR1 MNHNY and CDR2 SVGAGI (reference sequence). The germline V and J ends were trimmed by 2 bases and 8 bases, with 10 bases remaining between them. The CDR3 runs to 14 residues. The chain's CDR3 is CASSYPDNDSPLHF. DNA for the CDR3: TGTGCCAGCAGTTACCCGGACAATGATTCACCCCTCCACTTT.

The chain carries TRBV2 and TRBJ2-1; D may match TRBD1 or TRBD2 (6 bases each). The CDR3 runs to 19 residues. The germline CDR1 and CDR2 sequences are SNHLY and FYNNEI. V shed 3 bases and J shed 0 bases, with 21 bases lying between them. CDR3 in amino acids: CASSEGRGPFESSYNEQFF. CDR3 bases: TGTGCCAGCAGTGAGGGACGGGGGCCCTTCGAAAGCTCCTACAATGAGCAGTTCTTC.

The chain couples TRBV4-1 to TRBJ1-1; 9 positions match TRBD1. The CDR3 is made up of 15 amino acids. In germline, CDR1 is MGHRA, CDR2 YSYEKL. J lost 1 base, V lost 5 bases, and 5 bases had no gene match. The CDR3 is CASSETGGRNTEAFF. The CDR3 DNA reads as TGCGCCAGCAGCGAGACAGGGGGAAGGAACACTGAAGCTTTCTTT.

The rearrangement joins TRBV5-1 to TRBJ2-7; the match to TRBD1 covers 8 bases. V dropped 3 bases and J dropped 1; count of bases not matched to a gene: 6. This CDR3 is 15 amino acids long. Germline loops: CDR1 SGHRS, CDR2 YFSETQ. CDR3 residues: CASSSTGTGSYEQYF. The CDR3 DNA is TGCGCCAGCAGCTCAACTGGGACAGGTTCCTACGAGCAGTACTTC.

The J gene is TRBJ1-1, the V gene TRBV7-3, with 9 bases fitting TRBD1. This CDR3 is 15 amino acids long. Unmatched junction bases numbered 3, after V lost 1 base and J lost 3 bases. Germline V lookup: CDR1 SGHTA, CDR2 FQGTGA. CDR3 in DNA: TGTGCCAGCAGCTTAATGACAGGGGGGGACACTGAAGCTTTCTTT. Amino acids: CASSLMTGGDTEAFF.

The chain carries TRBV15 and TRBJ2-1, with D uncertain. Trimming removed 3 bases at V and 7 bases at J, with 22 bases between. The CDR3 loop spans 17 amino acids. Germline V gives CDR1 LNHNV, CDR2 YYDKDF (reference sequence). DNA of the CDR3: TGTGCCACCAGCAGTCCTCTTCGACCCACAGTCGAAAATGAGCAGTTCTTC. This sequence encodes CATSSPLRPTVENEQFF. The full variable domain, its missing parts supplied by reference TRBV15 and TRBJ2-1, is DAMVIQNPRYQVTQFGKPVTLSCSQTLNHNVMYWYQQKSSQAPKLLFHYYDKDFNNEADTPDNFQSRRPNTSFCFLDIRSPGLGDTAMYLCATSSPLRPTVENEQFFGPGTRLTVL.

This rearrangement joins TRBV2 to TRBJ2-7; perhaps TRBD2 as D (5 bases). The V gene's germline CDR1 is SNHLY and CDR2 FYNNEI. The V end lost 4 bases, the J end lost 2 bases, and 9 bases lay between the germline ends. The CDR3 runs to 13 residues. The CDR3 loop reads CASSVGIAYEQYF. The CDR3 nucleotides are TGTGCCAGCAGTGTCGGGATAGCCTACGAGCAGTACTTC.

This clone has just one count. The chain couples TRBV27 to TRBJ2-7; TRBD2 is a possible D gene (6 bases). V was trimmed by 3 bases and J by 2 bases, leaving 11 bases between them. This CDR3 has 14 residues. In germline, CDR1 is MNHEY, CDR2 SMNVEV (reference sequence). The CDR3 DNA is TGTGCCAGCAGTTTTGGCAGGGAGGCCTACGAGCAGTACTTC. Its protein is CASSFGREAYEQYF.

CDR3 in amino acids: CASSSRAGASYEQYF. The DNA for the CDR3 is TGCGCCAGCAGCTCCCGAGCGGGGGCCTCCTACGAGCAGTACTTC. The chain uses TRBV5-1 and TRBJ2-7; 8 bases fit TRBD2. This CDR3 contains 15 residues. Trimming took 3 bases from V and 0 from J; bases not matched to a gene: 5. CDR1 SGHRS and CDR2 YFSETQ come from the germline V gene.